This TCR beta chain is from a study of Ad26.COV2.S vaccination and SARS-CoV-2 variants. Findings and limits, study-wide: From the TCR breadth and depth analyses, total T cell responses may have been underestimated. Breadth, reportedly substantial, characterized the spike-specific CD8+ and CD4+ T cell responses after vaccination.

Losses at the gene ends were 3 bases for V and 3 bases for J; bases not matched to a gene: 5. This CDR3 is built from 15 residues. CDR1 is MGHRA, CDR2 YSYEKL, per germline. The treatment was: some 20 received Ad26.COV2.S at low or high dose, single or two shots; five or six received placebo; per-sample allocation not given. Repertoires come from day 63 after the first vaccine or placebo injection. Method: immunoSEQ multiplex PCR; TCRdb's copy keeps in-frame clones and lacks some. Of 290,000 or so clones listed, around 87% are singletons. Regarding this clone: Its antigen is not identified.

The sample in question was peripheral blood, obtained in a trial of Ad26.COV2.S vaccine versus placebo. This TCR came from a person aged 18-60 years who received the Ad26.COV2.S COVID-19 vaccine or a placebo. This chain uses TRBV4-1 with TRBJ2-1; 7 bases fit TRBD1. The CDR3 protein is CASSHPTGNYNEQFF. For the CDR3, the DNA is TGCGCCAGCAGCCACCCGACAGGGAACTACAATGAGCAGTTCTTC.